These 21 T cell receptor beta chains were sequenced from one sample in a study of shared clonotypes between healthy human individuals. Data came from immunoSEQ multiplex PCR; TCRdb stores just in-frame clones and leaves some out. This table has about 2 million clones, 85% to 95% appearing once. What was sequenced was naive CD4+ T cells sorted from blood. As to subset: CD45RA+ positively selected. The receptors come from a man aged 18-30 years in good health.

The chain is built from TRBV7-9 and TRBJ2-7, with TRBD1 identical over 7 bases. Germline V CDR1 and CDR2: SEHNR, FQNEAQ (reference sequence). V trimming: 5 bases; J trimming: 6 bases; junction bases outside the gene matches: 16. There are 16 residues in the CDR3. The CDR3 DNA reads as TGTGCCAGCAGCCGGTGGGGCTCCGGGACAGCAAGCGAGCAGTACTTC. This codes for CASSRWGSGTASEQYF.

The chain links TRBV6-1 to TRBJ1-2; D unclear. V lost 3 bases and J 4 bases, leaving 9 bases between the germline ends. The CDR3 is made up of 13 amino acids. In germline, CDR1 is MNHNS, CDR2 SASEGT. Written as DNA, the CDR3 is TGTGCCAGCAGTGAGCCAGTTACCTATGGCTACACCTTC. It yields the protein CASSEPVTYGYTF.

Points on this clone: This specimen includes other DNA sequences encoding the same CDR3. V gene TRBV18 combines with J gene TRBJ2-7; D is perhaps TRBD1 (6 bases). The CDR3 loop spans 12 amino acids. The V end was cut by 6 bases, the J end by 3 bases, with 9 bases between. Germline V gene lookup returns CDR1 KGHSH and CDR2 LQKENI. As DNA, the CDR3 is TGTGCCAGCTCTCCGGACAGCTACGAGCAGTACTTC. Amino acid sequence: CASSPDSYEQYF.

V gene TRBV7-9 combines with J gene TRBJ2-3; 11 nucleotides match TRBD2. V gave up 5 bases and J gave up 4 bases; unmatched junction bases: 17. Germline V CDR1 and CDR2: SEHNR, FQNEAQ (reference sequence). CDR3 length: 19 residues. The CDR3 here is CASSLGLAGRKRIADTQYF. CDR3 bases: TGTGCCAGCAGCCTCGGACTAGCGGGTAGAAAAAGAATCGCAGATACGCAGTATTTT.

This chain uses TRBV28 with TRBJ2-1; D possibly uses TRBD1 or TRBD2 (5 bases each). The V end was cut by 7 bases, the J end by 6 bases, with 13 bases between. This CDR3 spans 13 amino acids. Germline CDR1 and CDR2: MDHEN and SYDVKM. CDR3 sequence reads: CASTLGRGNEQFF. CDR3 sequence (DNA): TGTGCCAGCACCTTGGGACGCGGCAATGAGCAGTTCTTC.

The gene calls are TRBV7-2 and TRBJ1-2, with 12 bases fitting TRBD1. Trimming removed 0 bases from V and 7 bases from J; junction bases left unmatched: 3. The CDR3 is 15 amino acids. Germline V gives CDR1 SGHTA, CDR2 FQGNSA. The CDR3 region is CASSLAGTGGFGYTF. The CDR3 DNA is TGTGCCAGCAGCTTAGCCGGGACAGGGGGCTTTGGCTACACCTTC.

Details on this clone: A much larger clonotype is one base distant, so this may be a read error. The chain couples TRBV30 to TRBJ1-4; D gene ambiguous. The V end was cut by 2 bases, the J end by 8 bases, with 12 bases between. This CDR3 region has 13 residues. Germline CDR1 and CDR2: GTSNPN and SVGIG (reference sequence). CDR3 loop: CAWSRGAEEKLFF. The DNA for the CDR3 is TGTGCCTGGAGTAGAGGAGCGGAGGAAAAACTGTTTTTT. Full variable domain (missing parts from reference TRBV30 and TRBJ1-4): SQTIHQWPATLVQPVGSPLSLECTVEGTSNPNLYWYRQAAGRGLQLLFYSVGIGQISSEVPQNLSASRPQDRQFILSSKKLLLSDSGFYLCAWSRGAEEKLFFGSGTQLSVL.

This chain connects TRBV6-5 to TRBJ2-7; 9 bases line up with TRBD2. This CDR3 is 16 amino acids long. The junction had 9 bases not matched to a gene; V was cut back by 4 bases and J by 2 bases. In germline, CDR1 is MNHEY, CDR2 SVGAGI. The CDR3 DNA reads TGTGCCAGCAGTTCTCTGACTAGCGGTCCGACCTACGAGCAGTACTTC. Amino acids: CASSSLTSGPTYEQYF.

This clone was seen a single time. This chain connects TRBV6-5 to TRBJ2-2, with 7 bases matching TRBD1. The length of the CDR3 is 15 residues. CDR1 is MNHEY, CDR2 SVGAGI, per germline. The V and J ends lost 2 bases and 5 bases, in that order; junction bases with no gene match: 5. The CDR3 region has the DNA TGTGCCAGCAGTTACATAGGGGGCTCGACCGGGGAGCTGTTTTTT. This encodes CASSYIGGSTGELFF.

V is TRBV5-6 and J is TRBJ2-3, with D tentatively TRBD2 (6 bases). Germline V gene sequence: CDR1 SGHDT, CDR2 YYEEEE. This CDR3 region has 19 residues. Trimming stripped 0 bases from V and 0 bases from J, with 20 bases between. CDR3 residues: CASSLGIGQRGLSTDTQYF. CDR3 DNA: TGTGCCAGCAGCTTGGGGATCGGCCAGAGGGGACTTAGCACAGATACGCAGTATTTT.

This sequence joins TRBV25-1 and TRBJ2-3; D not certain. The V and J ends lost 3 bases and 4 bases respectively, with 8 bases between them. This CDR3 contains 13 residues. Germline V CDR1 and CDR2: MGHDK, SYGVNS. The CDR3 DNA follows: TGTGCCAGCAGTGATCCCCCGCCAGATACGCAGTATTTT. Translating gives CASSDPPPDTQYF.

This clone was detected once. The CDR3 here is CASTRRGRGEIGELFF. As DNA, the CDR3 is TGTGCCAGCACCCGTAGGGGCAGGGGAGAAATCGGGGAGCTGTTTTTT. This rearrangement joins TRBV9 to TRBJ2-2; TRBD1 might be the D (6 bases). Per germline, CDR1 SGDLS and CDR2 YYNGEE. This CDR3 has 16 amino acids. V lost 6 bases and J lost 7, with 22 bases in between.

The chain combines TRBV18 with TRBJ2-5, with D possibly matching TRBD1 (6 bases). The CDR3 runs to 15 residues. V was pared by 2 bases and J by 1 base, with 11 bases between. Looked up from germline, CDR1 is KGHSH and CDR2 is LQKENI. The CDR3 loop is CASSPMDRRQETQYF. CDR3 bases: TGTGCCAGCTCACCAATGGACAGACGCCAAGAGACCCAGTACTTC.

The rearrangement uses TRBV9 and TRBJ2-1; 9 nucleotides line up with TRBD2. This CDR3 has 16 residues. The ends lost 0 bases at V and 2 bases at J; junction bases unmatched: 3. From germline, CDR1 is SGDLS and CDR2 YYNGEE. DNA for the CDR3: TGTGCCAGCAGCGTAGAGACTAGCGGAACCTACAATGAGCAGTTCTTC. Its protein is CASSVETSGTYNEQFF.

The chain's CDR3 is CASSPDRGIGTQYF. CDR3 nucleotides: TGCGCCAGCAGCCCGGACAGGGGAATAGGTACGCAGTATTTT. The genes are TRBV5-1 and TRBJ2-3; TRBD1 agrees at 9 bases. With V trimmed by 4 bases and J by 8 bases, 8 bases remained unmatched. Per the germline V gene, CDR1 is SGHRS and CDR2 is YFSETQ. This CDR3 contains 14 residues.

Remarks on this clone: Other DNA variants within this sample encode the same CDR3. The V gene is TRBV30, the J gene TRBJ2-2; D may be TRBD1 (6 bases). The CDR3 sequence is 13 residues long. In germline, CDR1 is GTSNPN, CDR2 SVGIG (reference sequence). V was pared by 3 bases and J by 4 bases, with 9 bases between. This CDR3 is CAWRGQITGELFF. In DNA form, the CDR3 reads TGTGCCTGGAGAGGACAGATCACCGGGGAGCTGTTTTTT.

This chain joins TRBV9 and TRBJ2-7; no definite D call. CDR3 size: 15 residues. V lost 1 base and J 0 bases, leaving 11 bases between the germline ends. In germline, CDR1 is SGDLS, CDR2 YYNGEE. The CDR3 here is CASSVSSASSYEQYF. For the CDR3, the DNA is TGTGCCAGCAGCGTAAGTTCGGCTAGCTCCTACGAGCAGTACTTC.

This sequence joins TRBV19 and TRBJ1-5; TRBD1 might be the D (5 bases). CDR1 is LNHDA and CDR2 is SQIVND in the germline V gene (reference sequence). The CDR3 has 16 amino acids. V was trimmed by 1 base and J by 3 bases, leaving 13 bases between them. CDR3 DNA sequence: TGTGCCAGTAGTATAGTAGGCGCAGGGAACAATCAGCCCCAGCATTTT. This gives the protein CASSIVGAGNNQPQHF.

This clone appeared once. The chain carries TRBV29-1 and TRBJ2-7; 14 nucleotides agree with TRBD2. The CDR3 has 16 amino acids. The germline V gene encodes CDR1 SQVTM and CDR2 ANQGSEA. V shed 4 bases, J shed 0 bases, and the junction held 5 bases outside the gene matches. The CDR3 loop is CSVAGLAGVSSYEQYF. The CDR3 coding sequence is TGCAGCGTTGCGGGACTAGCGGGAGTTAGCTCCTACGAGCAGTACTTC.

Note on this clone: Other DNA sequences in this specimen translate into the identical CDR3. The gene calls are TRBV28 and TRBJ1-5; possible D gene TRBD1, 5 bases. CDR1 MDHEN and CDR2 SYDVKM come from the germline V gene. Between the trimmed V and J ends, which lost 5 bases and 0 bases, there was a span of 8 bases. The CDR3 consists of 14 residues. The CDR3, as DNA: TGTGCCAGCAGTCGGACACTTAGCAATCAGCCCCAGCATTTT. Protein product: CASSRTLSNQPQHF.

The rearrangement joins TRBV2 to TRBJ2-2, with D uncertain. Trimming removed 9 bases from V and 10 bases from J, with 12 bases in between. Germline CDR1 and CDR2: SNHLY and FYNNEI. The CDR3 length is 11 residues. CDR3 sequence (DNA): TGTGCCAGTACGAGGACCTCGGAGCTGTTTTTT. It yields the protein CASTRTSELFF.